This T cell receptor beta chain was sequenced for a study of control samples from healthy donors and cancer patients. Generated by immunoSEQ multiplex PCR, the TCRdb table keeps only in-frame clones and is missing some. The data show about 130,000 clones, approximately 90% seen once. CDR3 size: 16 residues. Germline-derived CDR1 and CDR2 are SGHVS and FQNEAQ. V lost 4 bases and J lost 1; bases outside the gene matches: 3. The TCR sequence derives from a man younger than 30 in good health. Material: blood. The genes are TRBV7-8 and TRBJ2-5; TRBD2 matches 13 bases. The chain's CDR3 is CASSSGLAGVQETQYF. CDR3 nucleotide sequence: TGTGCCAGCAGCTCAGGACTAGCGGGGGTCCAAGAGACCCAGTACTTC.